Listed here are 21 T cell receptor beta chains from one sample, sequenced in a study of blood T cell repertoires in COVID-19. Method: immunoSEQ multiplex PCR; TCRdb's copy keeps in-frame clones and lacks some. Of more than 200,000 clones listed, under 90% are singletons. The sequenced sample was PBMCs or T cells enriched from blood (not recorded which). The receptors were sampled from a woman aged 30 to 39 with acute COVID-19.

The chain couples TRBV29-1 to TRBJ1-1; 9 nucleotides match TRBD1. This CDR3 spans 13 amino acids. Germline CDR1 is SQVTM and CDR2 is ANQGSEA. Trimming removed 6 bases from V and 5 bases from J; junction bases left unmatched: 7. Written as DNA, the CDR3 is TGCAGCGTGGGATCGACAGGGGGGACTGAAGCTTTCTTT. It encodes CSVGSTGGTEAFF.

The rearrangement links TRBV4-1 to TRBJ1-4; D gene ambiguous. This CDR3 comprises 15 residues. Germline V CDR1 and CDR2: MGHRA, YSYEKL. Trimming left V 0 bases short and J 3 bases short, with 8 bases between. In DNA form, the CDR3 reads TGCGCCAGCAGCCAAGAAGCGGGAGCTAATGAAAAACTGTTTTTT. Protein product: CASSQEAGANEKLFF.

This chain connects TRBV18 to TRBJ1-5; 10 bases are shared with TRBD1. Per germline, CDR1 KGHSH and CDR2 LQKENI. This CDR3 comprises 17 residues. V trimming: 0 bases; J trimming: 1 base; junction bases outside the gene matches: 3. The CDR3 DNA follows: TGTGCCAGCTCACCACCGGGGACAGGGGCAAGCAATCAGCCCCAGCATTTT. Translating it yields CASSPPGTGASNQPQHF.

This chain links TRBV7-9 with TRBJ1-6; the D gene is possibly TRBD1 (5 bases). Germline V gives CDR1 SEHNR, CDR2 FQNEAQ (reference sequence). This CDR3 has 12 residues. Trimming cost V 11 bases and J 9 bases, with 14 bases left between them. CDR3 loop: CAGAVRGSPLHF. CDR3 nucleotides: TGTGCCGGGGCGGTCAGAGGTTCACCCCTCCACTTT.

This rearrangement joins TRBV27 to TRBJ1-2, with 8 bases matching TRBD1. The germline V gene has CDR1 MNHEY and CDR2 SMNVEV (reference sequence). CDR3 length equals 18 residues. V lost 5 bases to trimming and J lost 2 bases; unmatched junction nucleotides: 16. The CDR3, as DNA: TGTGCCAGCAGTCAATACCCGACAGGGGTCCCCCTAAACTATGGCTACACCTTC. It specifies CASSQYPTGVPLNYGYTF.

This clone was seen only a few times. The chain joins TRBV21-1 to TRBJ1-2. TRBV21-1 is labeled a pseudogene. This CDR3 is 14 amino acids long. The CDR3 DNA reads TGTGCCAGCAGCGCCCACTGTCCCCCCTATGGCTACACCTTC. Residues: CASSAHCPPYGYTF.

The chain combines TRBV2 with TRBJ2-7, with 7 bases fitting TRBD1. V was clipped by 8 bases and J by 4 bases; unmatched bases: 8. The CDR3 spans 13 residues. The germline CDR1 and CDR2 sequences are SNHLY and FYNNEI. The DNA for the CDR3 is TGTGCCAGCTCCGGGACAGTCTCGTACGAGCAGTACTTC. Its protein is CASSGTVSYEQYF.

The V and J genes are TRBV11-3 and TRBJ2-2; D possibly corresponds to TRBD2 (5 bases). The germline gives CDR1 SGHNT, CDR2 YENEEA. The CDR3 spans 15 residues. V lost 1 base and J lost 6, with 12 bases in between. The CDR3 loop is CASSLGGSVAGELFF. The CDR3 DNA sequence: TGTGCCAGCAGCTTAGGCGGTAGCGTAGCCGGGGAGCTGTTTTTT.

The chain combines TRBV25-1 with TRBJ2-7; D remains ambiguous. Germline V gene data show CDR1 as MGHDK and CDR2 as SYGVNS. This CDR3 contains 13 residues. The V end was cut by 6 bases, the J end by 5 bases, with 14 bases between. The DNA for the CDR3 is TGTGCCAGCAGGGCAGGTATCGGCCACGAGCAGTACTTC. The encoded protein is CASRAGIGHEQYF.

The V and J genes are TRBV6-1 and TRBJ2-1, with 7 bases matching TRBD2. V dropped 0 bases and J dropped 3; count of bases not matched to a gene: 8. The CDR3 runs to 17 residues. Germline-derived CDR1 and CDR2 are MNHNS and SASEGT. This CDR3 reads CASSEAQLGGSYNEQFF. CDR3 bases: TGTGCCAGCAGTGAAGCGCAACTCGGGGGGAGCTACAATGAGCAGTTCTTC.

The chain recombines TRBV7-2 with TRBJ1-4; D perhaps matches TRBD1 (6 bases). Germline V gene sequence: CDR1 SGHTA, CDR2 FQGNSA. The length of the CDR3 is 16 residues. V was trimmed by 2 bases and J by 8 bases, leaving 18 bases between them. This CDR3 is CASSLNSRGAEEKLFF. The CDR3 bases are TGTGCCAGCAGCTTAAACAGTCGGGGGGCGGAAGAAAAACTGTTTTTT.

This rearrangement joins TRBV5-4 to TRBJ2-3; 14 bases match TRBD2. This CDR3 region has 19 residues. CDR1 and CDR2 from the germline V gene are SGHNT and YYREEE (reference sequence). V was clipped by 4 bases and J by 1 base; unmatched bases: 11. CDR3 region: CASSPRTSGGLVGTDTQYF. DNA for the CDR3: TGTGCCAGCAGCCCTAGGACTAGCGGGGGGTTAGTCGGCACAGATACGCAGTATTTT.

The V call is TRBV6-2 or TRBV6-3, the J call TRBJ2-7; TRBD2 aligns across 10 bases. V was pared by 5 bases and J by 4 bases, with 8 bases of the junction left unmatched. The CDR3 has 15 residues. CDR1 is MNHEY and CDR2 is SVGEGT in the germline V gene. The CDR3 reads CASSLPLAGDYEQYF. The CDR3 coding sequence is TGTGCCAGCAGTCTACCCCTAGCGGGGGATTACGAGCAGTACTTC.

This clone was detected only once. V gene TRBV9 combines with J gene TRBJ1-5; tentatively, D is TRBD1 (6 bases). CDR1 is SGDLS, CDR2 YYNGEE, per germline. The CDR3 loop spans 15 amino acids. The V end lost 10 bases, the J end lost 5 bases, and 22 bases lay between the germline ends. As DNA, the CDR3 is TGTGCCCGCCGGGGGGGCGGGGGGCCGGATCAGCCCCAGCATTTT. Protein sequence: CARRGGGGPDQPQHF.

This rearrangement joins TRBV3-1 (or the pseudogene TRBV3-2) to TRBJ2-7; D gene unclear. V dropped 2 bases and J dropped 0 bases, with 23 bases sitting between them. The CDR3 runs 19 residues. Looked up from germline, CDR1 is LGHDT and CDR2 is YNNKEL (reference sequence). The CDR3 DNA sequence: TGTGCCAGCAGCCAATTCCGAAGTGTTTTTCCCTTCGGCTCCTACGAGCAGTACTTC. Its translation is CASSQFRSVFPFGSYEQYF.

The chain joins TRBV5-6 to TRBJ1-3; no clear D gene. Deletions cut 2 bases from V and 3 bases from J, with 15 bases between. CDR3 length: 16 amino acids. Germline loops: CDR1 SGHDT, CDR2 YYEEEE. The CDR3 reads CASSFGGRVFGNTIYF. The CDR3 DNA follows: TGTGCCAGCAGCTTTGGAGGGAGGGTATTTGGAAACACCATATATTTT.

The chain combines TRBV13 with TRBJ1-1, with unresolved D. Trimming pared 3 bases from V and 7 bases from J, leaving 6 bases between. The CDR3 totals 11 residues. The V gene's germline CDR1 is PRHDT and CDR2 FYEKMQ (reference sequence). The CDR3 reads CASSFRNEAFF. As DNA, the CDR3 is TGTGCCAGCAGCTTCAGGAATGAAGCTTTCTTT.

V gene TRBV6-5 combines with J gene TRBJ2-7; 7 nucleotides align to TRBD2. With V trimmed by 0 bases and J by 4 bases, 6 bases remained unmatched. The length of the CDR3 is 15 residues. The V gene's germline CDR1 is MNHEY and CDR2 SVGAGI. The CDR3 DNA sequence: TGTGCCAGCAGTTACTCGACGGGGGGATGGTACGAGCAGTACTTC. It is translated as CASSYSTGGWYEQYF.

The rearrangement uses TRBV2 and TRBJ2-7; unclear D gene. CDR1 and CDR2 from the germline V gene are SNHLY and FYNNEI. This CDR3 contains 16 residues. Trimming left V 6 bases short and J 3 bases short, with 21 bases between. CDR3 nucleotides: TGTGCCAGCAGACGTAATATGGGCACAGTAGGCTACGAGCAGTACTTC. This encodes CASRRNMGTVGYEQYF.

V and J are TRBV10-2 and TRBJ1-1, with 10 bases fitting TRBD1. V lost 7 bases, J lost 6 bases, and 8 bases stayed unmatched. From germline, CDR1 is WSHSY and CDR2 SAAADI. CDR3 size: 14 residues. The CDR3 here is CASTPGQGRSEAFF. The CDR3 nucleotides are TGCGCCAGCACGCCGGGACAGGGGAGATCTGAAGCTTTCTTT.

In its sample, this clone was seen once. This rearrangement joins TRBV10-3 to TRBJ1-1, with D possibly matching TRBD1 (5 bases). Germline V gene lookup returns CDR1 ENHRY and CDR2 SYGVKD. V dropped 8 bases and J dropped 2 bases, with 12 bases sitting between them. The CDR3 contains 13 residues. DNA of the CDR3: TGTGCCATCGGCGGGGACCGAAACACTGAAGCTTTCTTT. This translates into CAIGGDRNTEAFF.